This TCR beta chain derives from a study of monozygotic twins with inflammatory bowel disease. A word on this clonotype: Its antigen is not known.

Regarding the study as a whole: On the inverse Simpson index, IBD patients scored lower for TCRbeta diversity than healthy co-twins.

Germline V gene data show CDR1 as SGHDN and CDR2 as FVKESK. The CDR3 is 13 residues long. TCRdb re-analyzed the 5' RACE reads; it lists each CDR3 protein once, without DNA. In total, the table holds around 450,000 distinct CDR3 sequences. The chain combines TRBV14 with TRBJ2-7. The receptor's source is a human donor with ulcerative colitis or Crohn's disease, or a healthy co-twin of an affected twin (not recorded which). The source material was blood. The CDR3 spells CASSQATLYEQYF.